The 9 T cell receptor beta chains reported below all come from one sample, sequenced in a study of T cells in Graves' hyperthyroidism and ophthalmopathy. It was RNA transcripts that yielded the amplified TCR beta CDR3 regions. When the TCR CDR3 underwent first-round RT-PCR, the HTBI primer set was used. TCRdb reanalysed the multiplex PCR reads using MiXCR and keeps one entry per CDR3 protein. The sample consists of roughly 350,000 distinct CDR3 sequences, 14% of them appearing once. Sequencing input: blood. The receptors here all came from a woman aged 25 to 45 with Graves' hyperthyroidism.

The sample holds many counts of this clonotype. The junction departs from the called germline gene at one end, perhaps through a read error. Here the CDR3 DNA reads TGCAGTTCCGGGCCTAGCTCCCACGAGCAGTACTTC. It translates to CSSGPSSHEQYF. The chain couples TRBV20-1 to TRBJ2-7; tentatively, D is TRBD2 (5 bases). This CDR3 contains 12 residues. Germline V gene sequence: CDR1 DFQATT, CDR2 SNEGSKA (reference sequence).

This clonotype came up a few times. The rearrangement links TRBV9 to TRBJ1-2; weak D call: TRBD1 (5 bases). The V gene lost 0 bases and the J gene lost 4 bases, with 10 bases spanning the gap. Germline loops: CDR1 SGDLS, CDR2 YYNGEE. This CDR3 comprises 14 residues. CDR3 in amino acids: CASSVAGGTYGYTF. The CDR3 bases are TGTGCCAGCAGCGTAGCTGGCGGGACCTATGGCTACACCTTC. Full variable domain (outside the CDR3, taken from reference TRBV9 and TRBJ1-2): DSGVTQTPKHLITATGQRVTLRCSPRSGDLSVYWYQQSLDQGLQFLIQYYNGEERAKGNILERFSAQQFPDLHSELNLSSLELGDSALYFCASSVAGGTYGYTFGSGTRLTVV.

There are many counts of this clonotype. This sequence joins TRBV2 and TRBJ2-2; D is perhaps TRBD2 (5 bases). V was shortened by 7 bases and J by 5 bases, with 14 bases between the two germline ends. From germline, CDR1 is SNHLY and CDR2 FYNNEI. The CDR3 runs 14 residues. DNA for the CDR3: TGTGCCAGCATAGCGCGGACCAGAACCGGGGAGCTGTTTTTT. Its protein is CASIARTRTGELFF.

This clonotype was counted ten times or more. This chain joins TRBV13 and TRBJ2-7, with 8 bases lining up with TRBD2. Germline lookup yields CDR1 PRHDT and CDR2 FYEKMQ (reference sequence). V was clipped by 6 bases and J by 7 bases; unmatched bases: 14. The CDR3 is 15 residues long. The DNA of the CDR3 is TGTGCCAGCAGTAGGAGAGCGGGGGACCCCCGGGAGCAGTACTTC. It codes for CASSRRAGDPREQYF.

V usage is TRBV3-1 and J usage is TRBJ2-1; 7 nucleotides line up with TRBD2. The CDR3 has 16 residues. V was pared by 1 base and J by 2 bases, with 5 bases of the junction left unmatched. CDR1 LGHDT and CDR2 YNNKEL come from the germline V gene (reference sequence). CDR3 DNA sequence: TGTGCCAGCAGCCAAGGGGGGGGTGGGGCCTACAATGAGCAGTTCTTC. Its protein product is CASSQGGGGAYNEQFF.

The V gene is TRBV30, the J gene TRBJ2-3; the D gene is possibly TRBD2 (6 bases). The CDR3 extends over 12 amino acids. Per germline, CDR1 GTSNPN and CDR2 SVGIG (reference sequence). Trimming stripped 8 bases from V and 2 bases from J, with 11 bases between. The CDR3 DNA sequence: TGTGCCGGGGGACTCCTCACAGATACGCAGTATTTT. This sequence encodes CAGGLLTDTQYF.

This clonotype was recorded a few times. V usage is TRBV7-9 and J usage is TRBJ2-7; perhaps TRBD2 as D (6 bases). The V end lost 1 base, the J end lost 0 bases, and 10 bases lay between the germline ends. Germline CDR1 and CDR2: SEHNR and FQNEAQ (reference sequence). The length of the CDR3 is 15 residues. Written as DNA, the CDR3 is TGTGCCAGCAGCTTAGGGGTGACTAGCTCCTACGAGCAGTACTTC. It is translated as CASSLGVTSSYEQYF.

The chain couples TRBV19 to TRBJ1-1, with D uncertain. V was trimmed by 9 bases and J by 7 bases, leaving 3 bases between them. Per the germline V gene, CDR1 is LNHDA and CDR2 is SQIVND (reference sequence). CDR3 length equals 8 residues. For the CDR3, the DNA is TGTGCCAGCTTTGAAGCTTTCTTT. It is translated as CASFEAFF.

In this sample, this clonotype turned up a few times. V is TRBV9 and J is TRBJ1-5; maybe TRBD1 (5 bases). Deletions cut 4 bases from V and 9 bases from J, with 20 bases between. CDR3 size: 15 residues. The germline gives CDR1 SGDLS, CDR2 YYNGEE. The CDR3 DNA reads TGTGCCAGCAGCCAAACCGGGGGTAGGGAATCGCCCCAGCATTTT. Translated, it gives CASSQTGGRESPQHF.